This T cell receptor (beta chain) stems from a study of CD8 T cells in Susac syndrome. Points on this clonotype: What it binds is unknown.

CDR3 size: 15 residues. Trimming pared 2 bases from V and 0 bases from J, leaving 11 bases between. The germline CDR1 and CDR2 sequences are SGHDT and YYEEEE. The authors carried out high-throughput sequencing of TCR beta. They applied it to CD8+ and CD4+ T cells obtained from blood. Purification of the CD8+ and CD4+ T cells relied on negative isolation, and TEMRA cells underwent FACS enrichment. Study observations and caveats: The study conceded that relatively few individuals underwent its TCR sequencing and HLA analysis.

Random-hexamer reverse transcription was applied to about 0.5 to 1 ug RNA. Each CDR3 protein gets one entry after TCRdb re-called the immunoSEQ multiplex PCR reads with MiXCR. The sample records about 180,000 distinct CDR3 sequences, roughly 94% being singletons. Sequenced input: CD4+ T cells from PBMCs. This clonotype was sampled from a human donor with Susac syndrome. The chain couples TRBV5-6 to TRBJ1-2; possible D gene TRBD1, 6 bases. In DNA form, the CDR3 reads TGTGCCAGCAGCTTAAGACGGACAGCTAACTATGGCTACACCTTC. Translating gives CASSLRRTANYGYTF.